This T cell receptor beta chain was documented in a study of a mutant IDH1 vaccine in newly diagnosed glioma. Germline CDR1 reads SNHLY; CDR2 reads FYNNEI. Trimming took 4 bases from V and 2 from J, leaving 14 bases between them. The CDR3 has 15 amino acids. As for time point: week 23, last vaccination. Doses comprised 300 ug of mutant IDH1 20-mer peptide each, plus topical imiquimod. Points on this clone: Its antigen is not identified.

Sequencing was performed with immunoSEQ multiplex PCR; in TCRdb, only in-frame clones are kept and a portion is missing. The sample has roughly 74,000 clones, approximately 85% seen once. This chain uses TRBV2 with TRBJ1-1; possibly TRBD1 for D (6 bases). The input for sequencing was PBMCs, taken from a glioma patient whose treatment included an IDH1 peptide vaccine. The clonotype comes from a man younger than 40 with glioma. Some clones in this sample may be carry-over from other donors' samples. The DNA of the CDR3 is TGTGCCAGCAGTGCCACCGACAGGCCCAACACTGAAGCTTTCTTT. This encodes CASSATDRPNTEAFF. Full variable domain (remainder filled in from reference TRBV2 and TRBJ1-1): EPEVTQTPSHQVTQMGQEVILRCVPISNHLYFYWYRQILGQKVEFLVSFYNNEISEKSEIFDDQFSVERPDGSNFTLKIRSTKLEDSAMYFCASSATDRPNTEAFFGQGTRLTVV.